The T cell receptor (beta chain) described here comes from a study of CD8 T cells in ankylosing spondylitis (dated by TCRdb to about 2017). With respect to the entire study: T cell receptor beta repertoires were profiled in healthy donors and ankylosing spondylitis patients so that disease-linked TCR variants could be found. Peripheral blood was sampled, and synovial fluid was also collected from ankylosing spondylitis patients. In total, the full study cohort was made up of roughly 110 healthy donors and about two dozen ankylosing spondylitis patients.

For CDR1 and CDR2, the germline V gene (reference sequence) lists SGHAT and FQDESV. Between the V and J ends, shortened by 4 bases and 2 bases respectively, the junction contains 24 bases. From the cysteine up to the phenylalanine, the CDR3 has a length of 18 residues. The entry retains the CDR3 DNA only, 54 bases that are in frame from base 1. Comment on this clonotype: There is no known antigen for this receptor. There are no base qualities to consult, and no much larger clone falls within one base.

Sequencing instrument: Illumina HiSeq 2500. Quantitative 5'-RACE with molecular barcodes was used to prepare TCR beta libraries. As for how the authors treated the data: To identify disease-linked TCR variants, a new computational method was used, one built on a probabilistic model of VDJ rearrangement. The public reads were quality trimmed at Q25 with fastp and then assembled into clones with MiXCR by TCRdb, keeping productive beta chains. Every CDR3 protein is listed once, alongside the most common genes and DNA of its rows. The V and J calls, along with clone size, are taken from TCRdb and not from the paper's own processing. This sample comprises approximately 500,000 distinct CDR3 sequences, about 12% of them detected only once. The ten largest account for almost 7% of the sample. Broad study findings and their caveats: Blood from ankylosing spondylitis patients appeared to be characterized by a TCR beta motif made up of several highly homologous amino acid variants. Some of the motif variants had been reported before in the synovial fluid and blood of reactive arthritis patients, a finding that suggests common disease-initiation mechanisms. The disease-linked clones had a CD8+ phenotype and were found at relatively low frequencies in peripheral blood. The disease-linked clones were reported as significantly enriched in matched synovial fluid samples from ankylosing spondylitis patients.

This chain joins TRBV11-1 to TRBJ2-7, with a tentative D gene TRBD2 over 6 matching bases. The sequenced sample consisted of blood, either unsorted or a sorted T cell fraction (not recorded which). The receptor was derived from a male donor with ankylosing spondylitis. The nucleotides are TGTGCCAGCAGCTCCATTTATGGGCCGCGGGACGGAACCTACGAGCAGTACTTC. This is translated as CASSSIYGPRDGTYEQYF.